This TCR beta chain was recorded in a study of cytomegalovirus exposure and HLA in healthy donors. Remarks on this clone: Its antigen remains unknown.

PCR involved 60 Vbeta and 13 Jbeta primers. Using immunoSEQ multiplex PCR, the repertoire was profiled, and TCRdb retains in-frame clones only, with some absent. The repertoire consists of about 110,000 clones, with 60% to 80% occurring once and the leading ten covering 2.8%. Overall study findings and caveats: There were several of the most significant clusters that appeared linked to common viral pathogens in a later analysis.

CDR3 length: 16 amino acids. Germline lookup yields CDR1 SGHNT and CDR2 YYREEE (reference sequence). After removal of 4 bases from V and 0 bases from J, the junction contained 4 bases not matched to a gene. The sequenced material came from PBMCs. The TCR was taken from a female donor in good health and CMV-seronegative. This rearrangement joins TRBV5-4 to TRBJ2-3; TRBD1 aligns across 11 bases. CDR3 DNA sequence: TGTGCCAGCAGCAGCGGGACAGGGGGAAGCACAGATACGCAGTATTTT. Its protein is CASSSGTGGSTDTQYF.